The 25 T cell receptor beta chains listed next were all sequenced from one sample in a study of vaccination and CD4 T cells after COVID-19. These receptors lack a known antigen. Treatment of the sample: roughly 11-day PBMC culture with coronavirus spike peptide pools or control peptides (ViraFEST assay). Cultured CD4+ T-cell DNA underwent Oncomine TCR Beta short-read sequencing. A single record per CDR3 protein comes from TCRdb applying MiXCR to the PCR reads. Counted here are approximately 18,000 distinct CDR3 sequences, around 48% occurring once; the ten biggest clones make up around 4.1%. The sample comprised CD4+ T cells from blood, cultured in vitro. These receptors were collected from a human donor who had recovered from COVID-19.

The gene calls are TRBV6-1 and TRBJ2-7, with 13 bases aligning to TRBD2. V lost 5 bases, J lost 3 bases, and 7 bases stayed unmatched. The CDR3 has 16 residues. Germline V lookup: CDR1 MNHNS, CDR2 SASEGT. The CDR3 loop is CASSRDRTSGGYEQYF. The CDR3 DNA follows: TGTGCCAGCAGTAGGGACCGGACTAGCGGGGGCTACGAGCAGTACTTC.

In this sample, this clonotype turned up a few times. The chain is built from TRBV20-1 and TRBJ1-5, with 7 bases matching TRBD1. This CDR3 has 15 amino acids. Germline lookup yields CDR1 DFQATT and CDR2 SNEGSKA (reference sequence). Germline trimming cut 4 bases from V and 0 bases from J; bases unmatched to any gene: 6. The CDR3 DNA follows: TGCAGTGCTACTGGACAGGAATATAGCAATCAGCCCCAGCATTTT. This codes for CSATGQEYSNQPQHF.

This chain uses TRBV12-5 with TRBJ2-5; TRBD2 matches 13 bases. V was clipped by 1 base and J by 2 bases; unmatched bases: 1. This CDR3 comprises 16 residues. Germline V gives CDR1 LGHNT, CDR2 FRNRAP. In DNA form, the CDR3 reads TGTGCTAGTGGTTTGGGACTAGCGGGGGGTCAAGAGACCCAGTACTTC. This translates into CASGLGLAGGQETQYF. Together with reference TRBV12-5 and TRBJ2-5, the CDR3 gives the full variable domain: DARVTQTPRHKVTEMGQEVTMRCQPILGHNTVFWYRQTMMQGLELLAYFRNRAPLDDSGMPKDRFSAEMPDATLATLKIQPSEPRDSAVYFCASGLGLAGGQETQYFGPGTRLLVL.

The CDR3 is CASSFTTGLYEQYF. CDR3 nucleotides: TGTGCCAGCAGCTTTACGACAGGGCTTTACGAGCAGTACTTC. The chain carries TRBV7-2 and TRBJ2-7; 7 bases line up with TRBD1. This CDR3 contains 14 residues. Germline CDR1 and CDR2: SGHTA and FQGNSA. After removal of 3 bases from V and 4 bases from J, the junction contained 6 bases not matched to a gene.

The chain recombines TRBV6-2 or TRBV6-3 with TRBJ2-4, with D perhaps TRBD1 (5 bases). Germline assignment: CDR1 MNHEY and CDR2 SVGEGT. This CDR3 is 13 amino acids long. V lost 2 bases and J 9 bases, leaving 11 bases between the germline ends. The CDR3 coding sequence is TGTGCCAGCAGTTACGCAGGGTTAAGCATTCAGTACTTC. Its translation is CASSYAGLSIQYF.

The chain employs TRBV11-3 and TRBJ1-1; D uncertain. The CDR3 has 14 amino acids. Germline loops: CDR1 SGHNT, CDR2 YENEEA. V lost 1 base and J 4 bases, leaving 10 bases between the germline ends. The CDR3 spells CASSLVEASTEAFF. The CDR3, as DNA: TGTGCCAGCAGCTTAGTCGAGGCCAGCACTGAAGCTTTCTTT.

The rearrangement uses TRBV6-5 and TRBJ2-1, with D perhaps TRBD2 (5 bases). The CDR3 consists of 14 residues. V dropped 4 bases and J dropped 4 bases, with 11 bases sitting between them. The germline CDR1 and CDR2 sequences are MNHEY and SVGAGI. CDR3 sequence: CASSSSPGYNEQFF. Here the CDR3 DNA reads TGTGCCAGCAGTTCTTCACCGGGGTACAATGAGCAGTTCTTC.

J is TRBJ2-2 and V is TRBV20-1, with 8 bases matching TRBD2. The germline V gene encodes CDR1 DFQATT and CDR2 SNEGSKA (reference sequence). This CDR3 has 14 amino acids. The V gene end was trimmed by 6 bases and the J gene end by 1 base; junction bases not matched to a gene: 4. The CDR3 DNA reads TGCAGTGCCGGAACTAGCGGGAACACCGGGGAGCTGTTTTTT. This encodes CSAGTSGNTGELFF.

The chain combines TRBV20-1 with TRBJ2-1; 11 bases agree with TRBD2. The V segment lost 1 base and the J segment 1 base; nucleotides outside the gene matches: 3. Germline V gene sequence: CDR1 DFQATT, CDR2 SNEGSKA (reference sequence). The CDR3 sequence is 16 residues long. The CDR3 loop reads CSARVPSGRSYNEQFF. The DNA of the CDR3 is TGCAGTGCTAGAGTCCCTAGCGGGAGGTCCTACAATGAGCAGTTCTTC.

V gene TRBV7-9 combines with J gene TRBJ2-1; TRBD1 matches 10 bases. Losses at the gene ends were 6 bases for V and 9 bases for J; bases not matched to a gene: 17. This CDR3 region has 17 residues. Germline loops: CDR1 SEHNR, CDR2 FQNEAQ (reference sequence). CDR3 loop: CASSPGQGRRERIEQFF. The CDR3 coding sequence is TGTGCCAGCAGTCCGGGACAGGGGCGGCGGGAGAGGATTGAGCAGTTCTTC.

The J gene is TRBJ2-7, the V gene TRBV20-1, with 15 bases matching TRBD2. After removal of 6 bases from V and 4 bases from J, the junction contained 7 bases not matched to a gene. Germline V CDR1 and CDR2: DFQATT, SNEGSKA (reference sequence). There are 15 residues in the CDR3. The CDR3 sequence is CSAAGLAGGRYEQYF. CDR3 sequence (DNA): TGCAGTGCCGCCGGACTAGCGGGGGGGAGGTACGAGCAGTACTTC.

This chain links TRBV19 with TRBJ1-2, with D possibly matching TRBD1 (5 bases). Deletions cut 3 bases from V and 0 bases from J, with 17 bases between. The CDR3 is made up of 17 amino acids. Germline V gives CDR1 LNHDA, CDR2 SQIVND (reference sequence). CDR3 bases: TGTGCCAGTAGTATTGGCTGGGCAGGGATAGCTAACTATGGCTACACCTTC. Its translation is CASSIGWAGIANYGYTF.

This clonotype occurred a few times. The chain recombines TRBV10-3 with TRBJ1-1; perhaps TRBD1 as D (6 bases). Trimming shortened V by 10 bases and J by 0 bases, and 9 bases separated the two germline ends. The CDR3 spans 12 residues. In germline, CDR1 is ENHRY, CDR2 SYGVKD. In nucleotides, the CDR3 is TGTGCCAGCACAGGGATGAACACTGAAGCTTTCTTT. Amino acid sequence: CASTGMNTEAFF.

This clonotype has a handful of counts. The chain employs TRBV7-2 and TRBJ1-2; D unclear. Germline V gene lookup returns CDR1 SGHTA and CDR2 FQGNSA. The V and J ends lost 5 bases and 0 bases respectively, with 13 bases between them. The CDR3 extends over 15 amino acids. CDR3 amino acids: CASSQGRQANYGYTF. The CDR3 DNA reads TGTGCCAGCAGCCAAGGACGGCAAGCTAACTATGGCTACACCTTC.

This chain joins TRBV19 and TRBJ1-1; TRBD1 is a possible D gene (5 bases). The CDR3 runs 13 residues. The ends were cut back, 4 bases at V and 4 bases at J, with 10 bases in the middle. Germline V gives CDR1 LNHDA, CDR2 SQIVND (reference sequence). In DNA, the CDR3 is TGTGCCAGTAGTACACCGAGGGGCACTGAAGCTTTCTTT. Protein sequence: CASSTPRGTEAFF.

A few counts support this clonotype. CDR3 protein: CASSLSSARTGAYEQYF. In DNA, the CDR3 is TGTGCCAGCAGTTTATCGAGTGCAAGGACTGGCGCCTACGAGCAGTACTTC. J is TRBJ2-7 and V is TRBV27; D might be TRBD2 (5 bases). Trimming shortened V by 0 bases and J by 2 bases, and 17 bases separated the two germline ends. Per the germline V gene, CDR1 is MNHEY and CDR2 is SMNVEV (reference sequence). This CDR3 contains 17 residues.

The genes are TRBV15 and TRBJ2-3; D is ambiguous. Germline V gene lookup returns CDR1 LNHNV and CDR2 YYDKDF (reference sequence). Trimming pared 0 bases from V and 1 base from J, leaving 5 bases between. The CDR3 covers 14 residues. CDR3 nucleotide sequence: TGTGCCACCAGCAGAGACGATGGCACAGATACGCAGTATTTT. Translating gives CATSRDDGTDTQYF.

V and J are TRBV15 and TRBJ2-1; D is perhaps TRBD1 or TRBD2 (7 bases each). CDR3 length: 16 amino acids. From germline, CDR1 is LNHNV and CDR2 YYDKDF (reference sequence). Trimming took off 5 bases at V and 9 bases at J, with 23 bases between the two ends. The CDR3 DNA is TGTGCCACCAGCGCCGCCCGAGGGAGGGGGCGGGGTGAGCAGTTCTTC. Translation gives CATSAARGRGRGEQFF.

The V gene is TRBV12-3 or TRBV12-4, the J gene TRBJ2-1, with unresolved D. This CDR3 comprises 10 residues. With 8 bases removed from V and 5 bases from J, the gap between germline ends came to 4 bases. The CDR3 sequence is CASGHNEQFF. The CDR3 DNA reads TGTGCCAGCGGCCACAATGAGCAGTTCTTC.

This clonotype was observed a few times. The chain links TRBV7-2 to TRBJ1-4, with D perhaps TRBD1 (5 bases). The germline V gene has CDR1 SGHTA and CDR2 FQGNSA. CDR3 length: 14 amino acids. With 6 bases removed from V and 8 bases from J, the gap between germline ends came to 16 bases. The CDR3 coding sequence is TGTGCCAGCAGTAGGGGCGTTGTGAAAGAAAAACTGTTTTTT. This translates into CASSRGVVKEKLFF.

V and J are TRBV20-1 and TRBJ2-5; TRBD2 matches 16 bases. This CDR3 has 16 amino acids. CDR1 and CDR2 from the germline V gene are DFQATT and SNEGSKA (reference sequence). J gave up 3 bases and V 3 bases, and 4 bases lay outside the gene matches. CDR3: CSARGLAGGVEETQYF. The DNA of the CDR3 is TGCAGTGCTAGGGGACTAGCGGGGGGGGTTGAAGAGACCCAGTACTTC.

The V call is TRBV7-2, the J call TRBJ2-6; D is possibly TRBD1 (5 bases). The CDR3 covers 20 residues. V gave up 4 bases and J gave up 0 bases, with 22 bases separating them. Per the germline V gene, CDR1 is SGHTA and CDR2 is FQGNSA. The DNA of the CDR3 is TGTGCCAGCAGCTCTGAAATGCAAGGGGCCCTTAGCTCTGGGGCCAACGTCCTGACTTTC. It encodes CASSSEMQGALSSGANVLTF.

J is TRBJ2-1 and V is TRBV6-2 or TRBV6-3, with TRBD2 matching over 9 bases. This CDR3 spans 15 amino acids. Germline CDR1 is MNHEY and CDR2 is SVGEGT. The V and J ends lost 0 bases and 5 bases, in that order; junction bases with no gene match: 2. The CDR3 spells CASSYSVAGDNEQFF. DNA of the CDR3: TGTGCCAGCAGTTACTCGGTAGCGGGGGACAATGAGCAGTTCTTC.

This clonotype occurred a few times. The chain couples TRBV15 to TRBJ2-1, with 7 positions matching TRBD2. The CDR3 totals 14 residues. J lost 4 bases, V lost 5 bases, and 5 bases had no gene match. Germline CDR1 LNHNV, CDR2 YYDKDF (reference sequence). CDR3 in amino acids: CATSGLAEYNEQFF. In DNA, the CDR3 is TGTGCCACCAGCGGGCTAGCGGAGTACAATGAGCAGTTCTTC.

V gene TRBV19 combines with J gene TRBJ1-2; D gene ambiguous. V was clipped by 1 base and J by 5 bases, with 8 bases between them. This CDR3 is built from 13 residues. Germline V CDR1 and CDR2: LNHDA, SQIVND (reference sequence). The CDR3 sequence is CASSIGGFYGYTF. The CDR3 nucleotides are TGTGCCAGTAGTATAGGCGGTTTTTATGGCTACACCTTC.